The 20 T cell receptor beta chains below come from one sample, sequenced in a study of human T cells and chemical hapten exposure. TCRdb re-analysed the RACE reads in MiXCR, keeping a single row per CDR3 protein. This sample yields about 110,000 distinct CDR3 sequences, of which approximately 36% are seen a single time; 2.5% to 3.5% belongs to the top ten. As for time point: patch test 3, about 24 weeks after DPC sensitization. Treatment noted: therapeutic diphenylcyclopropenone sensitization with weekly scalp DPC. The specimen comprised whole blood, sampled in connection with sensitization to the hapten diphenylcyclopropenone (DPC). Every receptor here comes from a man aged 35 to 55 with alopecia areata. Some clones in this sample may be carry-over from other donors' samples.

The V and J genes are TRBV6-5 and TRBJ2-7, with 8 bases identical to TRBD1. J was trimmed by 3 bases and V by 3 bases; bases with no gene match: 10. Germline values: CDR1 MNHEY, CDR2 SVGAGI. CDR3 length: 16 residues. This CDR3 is CASSYDPRGPFYEQYF. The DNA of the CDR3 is TGTGCCAGCAGTTATGATCCCAGGGGGCCTTTCTACGAGCAGTACTTC.

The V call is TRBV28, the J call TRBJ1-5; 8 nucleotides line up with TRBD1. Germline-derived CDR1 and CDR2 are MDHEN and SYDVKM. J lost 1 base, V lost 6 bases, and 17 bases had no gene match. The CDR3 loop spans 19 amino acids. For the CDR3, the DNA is TGTGCCAGCAGAATTATATCAGGGGGCCTCGGATGGAGCAATCAGCCCCAGCATTTT. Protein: CASRIISGGLGWSNQPQHF.

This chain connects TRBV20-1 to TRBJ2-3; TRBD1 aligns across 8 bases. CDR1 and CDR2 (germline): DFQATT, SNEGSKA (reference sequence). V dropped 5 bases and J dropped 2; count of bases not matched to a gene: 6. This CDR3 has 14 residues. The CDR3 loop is CSAQQGVDTDTQYF. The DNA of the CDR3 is TGCAGTGCTCAACAGGGGGTAGACACAGATACGCAGTATTTT.

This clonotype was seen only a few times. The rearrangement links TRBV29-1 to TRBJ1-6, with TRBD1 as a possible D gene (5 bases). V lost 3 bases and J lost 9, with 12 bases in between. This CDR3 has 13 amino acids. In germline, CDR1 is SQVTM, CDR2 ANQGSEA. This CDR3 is CSVDQGNGSPLHF. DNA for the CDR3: TGCAGCGTTGACCAGGGAAACGGTTCACCCCTCCACTTT.

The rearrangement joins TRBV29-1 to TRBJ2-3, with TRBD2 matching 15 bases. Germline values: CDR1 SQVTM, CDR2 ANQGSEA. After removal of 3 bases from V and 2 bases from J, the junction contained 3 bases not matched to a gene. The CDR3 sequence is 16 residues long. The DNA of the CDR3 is TGCAGCGTTGAGGGGACTAGCGGGAGGAACACAGATACGCAGTATTTT. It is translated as CSVEGTSGRNTDTQYF.

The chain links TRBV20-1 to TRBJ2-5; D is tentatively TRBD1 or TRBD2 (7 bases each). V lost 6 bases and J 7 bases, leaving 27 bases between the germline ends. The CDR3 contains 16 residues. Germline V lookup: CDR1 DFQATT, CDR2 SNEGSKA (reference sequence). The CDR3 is CSAPRGGSGPSGTQYF. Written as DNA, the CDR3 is TGCAGTGCCCCCAGGGGGGGTAGCGGGCCATCAGGGACCCAGTACTTC.

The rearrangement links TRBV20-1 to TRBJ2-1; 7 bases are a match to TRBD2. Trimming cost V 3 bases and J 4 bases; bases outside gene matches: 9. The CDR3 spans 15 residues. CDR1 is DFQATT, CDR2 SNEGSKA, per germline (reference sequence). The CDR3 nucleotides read TGCAGTGCTAGGTCTAGCGGAGGGATTTACAATGAGCAGTTCTTC. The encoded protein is CSARSSGGIYNEQFF.

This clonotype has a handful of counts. The CDR3 DNA reads as TGTGCCAGCAGCTTAAGCCCAGGGGCCGGGGCCAACGTCCTGACTTTC. This sequence encodes CASSLSPGAGANVLTF. The gene calls are TRBV7-3 and TRBJ2-6; D is perhaps TRBD1 (6 bases). Germline V gene data show CDR1 as SGHTA and CDR2 as FQGTGA. Trimming removed 1 base from V and 4 bases from J, with 11 bases in between. CDR3 length: 16 residues. Full variable domain (remainder filled in from reference TRBV7-3 and TRBJ2-6): GAGVSQTPSNKVTEKGKYVELRCDPISGHTALYWYRQSLGQGPEFLIYFQGTGAADDSGLPNDRFFAVRPEGSVSTLKIQRTERGDSAVYLCASSLSPGAGANVLTFGAGSRLTVL.

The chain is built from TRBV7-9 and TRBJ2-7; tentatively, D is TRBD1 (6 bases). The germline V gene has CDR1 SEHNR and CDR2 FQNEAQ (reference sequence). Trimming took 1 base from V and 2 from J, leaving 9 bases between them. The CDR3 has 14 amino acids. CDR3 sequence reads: CASSLGQVAYEQYV. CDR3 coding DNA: TGTGCCAGCAGCTTAGGACAGGTAGCCTACGAGCAGTACGTC.

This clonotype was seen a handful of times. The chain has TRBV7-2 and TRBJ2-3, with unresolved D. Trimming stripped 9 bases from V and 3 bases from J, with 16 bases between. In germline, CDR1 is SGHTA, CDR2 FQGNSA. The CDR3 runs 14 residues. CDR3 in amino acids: CASLNRITTDTQYF. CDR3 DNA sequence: TGTGCCAGTTTGAACCGGATTACGACAGATACGCAGTATTTT.

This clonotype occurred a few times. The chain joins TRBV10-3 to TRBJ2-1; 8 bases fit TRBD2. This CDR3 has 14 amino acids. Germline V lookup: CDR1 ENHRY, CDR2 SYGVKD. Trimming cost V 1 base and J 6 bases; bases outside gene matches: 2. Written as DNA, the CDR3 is TGTGCCATCAGTGAGTTTCGGGAGGGCAATGAGCAGTTCTTC. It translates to CAISEFREGNEQFF.

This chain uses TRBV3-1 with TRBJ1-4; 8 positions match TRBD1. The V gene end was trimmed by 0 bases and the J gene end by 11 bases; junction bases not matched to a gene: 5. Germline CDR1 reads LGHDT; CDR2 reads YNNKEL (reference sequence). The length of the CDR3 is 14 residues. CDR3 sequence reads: CASSQELDRDKLFF. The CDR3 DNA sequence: TGTGCCAGCAGCCAAGAACTGGACAGGGACAAACTGTTTTTT. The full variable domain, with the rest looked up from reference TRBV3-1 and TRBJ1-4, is DTAVSQTPKYLVTQMGNDKSIKCEQNLGHDTMYWYKQDSKKFLKIMFSYNNKELIINETVPNRFSPKSPDKAHLNLHINSLELGDSAVYFCASSQELDRDKLFFGSGTQLSVL.

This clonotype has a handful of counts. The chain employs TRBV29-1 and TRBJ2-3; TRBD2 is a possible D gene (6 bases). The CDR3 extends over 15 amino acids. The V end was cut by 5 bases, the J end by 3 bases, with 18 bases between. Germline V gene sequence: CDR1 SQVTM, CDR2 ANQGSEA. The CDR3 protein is CSVRGTGVVTDTQYF. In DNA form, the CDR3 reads TGCAGCGTTAGAGGAACGGGGGTTGTAACAGATACGCAGTATTTT.

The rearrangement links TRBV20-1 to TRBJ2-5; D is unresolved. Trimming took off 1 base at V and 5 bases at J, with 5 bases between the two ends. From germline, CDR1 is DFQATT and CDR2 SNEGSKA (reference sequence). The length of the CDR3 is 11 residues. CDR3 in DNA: TGCAGTGCTAGAGTCGGGGAGACCCAGTACTTC. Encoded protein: CSARVGETQYF.

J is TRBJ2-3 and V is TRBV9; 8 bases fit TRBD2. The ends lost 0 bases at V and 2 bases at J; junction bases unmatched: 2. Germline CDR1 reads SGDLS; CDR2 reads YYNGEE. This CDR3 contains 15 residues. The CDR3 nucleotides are TGTGCCAGCAGCGTAGGACTAGCGTCCACAGATACGCAGTATTTT. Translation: CASSVGLASTDTQYF.

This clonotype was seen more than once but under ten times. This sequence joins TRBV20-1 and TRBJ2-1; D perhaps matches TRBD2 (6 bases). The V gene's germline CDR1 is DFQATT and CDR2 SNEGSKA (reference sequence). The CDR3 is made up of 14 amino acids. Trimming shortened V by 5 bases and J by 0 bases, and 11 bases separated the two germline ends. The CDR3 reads CSAGDGSSYNEQFF. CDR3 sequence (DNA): TGCAGTGCTGGGGACGGGAGCTCCTACAATGAGCAGTTCTTC.

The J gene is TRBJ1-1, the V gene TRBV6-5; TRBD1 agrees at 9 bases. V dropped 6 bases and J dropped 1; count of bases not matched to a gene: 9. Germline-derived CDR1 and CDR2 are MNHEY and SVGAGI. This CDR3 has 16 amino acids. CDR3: CASRLGQGSPNTEAFF. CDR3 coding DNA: TGTGCCAGCAGACTTGGACAGGGGTCCCCGAACACTGAAGCTTTCTTT.

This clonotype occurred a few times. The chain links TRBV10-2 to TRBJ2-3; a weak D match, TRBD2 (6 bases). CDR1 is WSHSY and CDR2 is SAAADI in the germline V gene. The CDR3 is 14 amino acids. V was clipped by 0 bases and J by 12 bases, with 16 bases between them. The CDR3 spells CASSESQGGGRQYF. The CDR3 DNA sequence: TGCGCCAGCAGTGAGTCTCAGGGAGGAGGGCGTCAGTATTTT.

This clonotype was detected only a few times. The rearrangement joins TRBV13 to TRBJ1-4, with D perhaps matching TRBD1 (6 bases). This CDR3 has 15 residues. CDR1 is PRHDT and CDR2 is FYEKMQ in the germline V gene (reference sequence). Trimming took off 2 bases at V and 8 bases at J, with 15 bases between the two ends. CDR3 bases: TGTGCCAGCAGCTTATACTCCCTTAGGGGGGAAAAACTGTTTTTT. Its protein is CASSLYSLRGEKLFF.

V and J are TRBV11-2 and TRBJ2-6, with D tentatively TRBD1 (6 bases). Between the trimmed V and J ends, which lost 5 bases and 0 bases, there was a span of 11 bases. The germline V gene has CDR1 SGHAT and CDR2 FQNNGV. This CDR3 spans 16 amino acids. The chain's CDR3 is CASSPIRGSGANVLTF. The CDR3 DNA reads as TGTGCCAGCAGCCCGATCAGGGGCTCTGGGGCCAACGTCCTGACTTTC.